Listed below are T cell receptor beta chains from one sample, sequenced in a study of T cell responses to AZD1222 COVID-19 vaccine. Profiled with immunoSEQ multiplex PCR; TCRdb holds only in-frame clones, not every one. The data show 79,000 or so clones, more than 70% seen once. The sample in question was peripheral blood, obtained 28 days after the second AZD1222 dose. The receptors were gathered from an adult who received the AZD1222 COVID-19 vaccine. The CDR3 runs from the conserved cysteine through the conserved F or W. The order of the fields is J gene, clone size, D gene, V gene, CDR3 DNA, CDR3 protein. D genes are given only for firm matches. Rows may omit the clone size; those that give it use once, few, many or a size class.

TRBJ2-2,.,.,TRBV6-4,TGTGCCAGCTCCAATCAGGTTAAGAACACCGGGGAGCTGTTTTTT,CASSNQVKNTGELFF
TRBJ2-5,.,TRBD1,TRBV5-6,TGTGCCAGCAGCTTAACAGGGGGAGAGACCCAGTACTTC,CASSLTGGETQYF
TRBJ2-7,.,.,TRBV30,TGTGCCTGGATGGGACGGCCCTACGAGCAGTACTTC,CAWMGRPYEQYF
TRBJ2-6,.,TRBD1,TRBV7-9,TGTGCCAGCAGCTCTCGACAGGGCCTCTCTGGGGCCAACGTCCTGACTTTC,CASSSRQGLSGANVLTF
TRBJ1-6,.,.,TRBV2,TGTGCCAGCAGTGGACTGGAAAATAATTCACCCCTCCACTTT,CASSGLENNSPLHF
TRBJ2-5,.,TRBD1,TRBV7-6,TGTGCTCTGACAGGGGTGGGAGAGACCCAGTACTTC,CALTGVGETQYF
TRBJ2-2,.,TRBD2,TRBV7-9,TGTGCCAGCAGCGCCCGACTAGCGACCTCGAACACCGGGGAGCTGTTTTTT,CASSARLATSNTGELFF
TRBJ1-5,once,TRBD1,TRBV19,TGTGCCAGTAGTCGGATACCGGGACAGGGGTGGCAGCCCCAGCATTTT,CASSRIPGQGWQPQHF
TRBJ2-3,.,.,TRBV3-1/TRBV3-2,TGTGCCAGCAGCCAGCACCGGGACGGGATCACAGATACGCAGTATTTT,CASSQHRDGITDTQYF
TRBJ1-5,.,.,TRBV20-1,TGCAGTGCTAGTGGTCGACTGACAGGCGGCAATCAGCCCCAGCATTTT,CSASGRLTGGNQPQHF
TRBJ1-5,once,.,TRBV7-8,TGTGCCACCGCGGGGGACGATCAGCCCCAGCATTTT,CATAGDDQPQHF
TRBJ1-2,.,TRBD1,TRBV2,TGTGCCAGCAGGGAAACAGGGGGCGACTATGGCTACACCTTC,CASRETGGDYGYTF
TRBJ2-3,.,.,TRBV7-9,TGTGCCAGCAGCTCAATGCCAGATACGCAGTATTTT,CASSSMPDTQYF
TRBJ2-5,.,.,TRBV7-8,TGTGCCAGCAGCTTCAGCCCGCAGGGAACAAGGGACTCCCACGAAGAGACCCAGTACTTC,CASSFSPQGTRDSHEETQYF
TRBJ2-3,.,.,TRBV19,TGTGCCAGTAGTATATTCGGGGTTACTAGCACAGATACGCAGTATTTT,CASSIFGVTSTDTQYF